Shown below are 21 T cell receptor beta chains from a single sample sequenced in a study of regulatory T cells in long-lasting Graves disease. Arm-PCR of CDR3 regions with iRepertoire HTBI primers generated TCR beta libraries. TCRdb re-called the multiplex PCR reads through MiXCR, storing one row per CDR3 protein. In the table there are about 560,000 distinct CDR3 sequences, roughly a sixth of which are singletons. Time point reported: newly diagnosed GD, antithyroid drugs for less than 3 months. The TCR library was made from RNA that had been extracted from PBMCs in TRIzol. This sample was shared with a second study, whose subject was T cells in Graves' hyperthyroidism and ophthalmopathy.

Sequenced here: peripheral blood mononuclear cells (PBMCs), sampled at new diagnosis, from a patient treated with antithyroid drugs. The receptors were sampled from a man between 18 and 29 years old with Graves disease.

The chain has TRBV5-1 and TRBJ1-2, with a tentative D call TRBD1 (5 bases). CDR1 is SGHRS, CDR2 YFSETQ, per germline. The CDR3 contains 13 residues. V was trimmed by 6 bases and J by 4 bases, leaving 13 bases between them. This CDR3 reads CASNLGGTYGYTF. The CDR3 nucleotides are TGCGCCAGCAACCTCGGGGGGACCTATGGCTACACCTTC.

DNA for the CDR3: TGCGCCAGCAGCTTTTCGGCGAGGCGGGGGGGCCTTGAAGCTTTCTTT. Its protein is CASSFSARRGGLEAFF. The genes are TRBV5-1 and TRBJ1-1; a weak D match, TRBD1 (6 bases). The CDR3 is 16 residues long. The V end lost 2 bases, the J end lost 7 bases, and 21 bases lay between the germline ends. Germline-derived CDR1 and CDR2 are SGHRS and YFSETQ.

This clonotype appeared a few times. This chain links TRBV9 with TRBJ2-7, with TRBD2 identical over 7 bases. J lost 3 bases, V lost 4 bases, and 7 bases had no gene match. From germline, CDR1 is SGDLS and CDR2 YYNGEE. This CDR3 contains 14 residues. In nucleotides, the CDR3 is TGTGCCAGCAGCCCCAGGACTAGGGTCTACGAGCAGTACTTC. Its translation: CASSPRTRVYEQYF. Variable domain in full (rest from reference TRBV9 and TRBJ2-7): DSGVTQTPKHLITATGQRVTLRCSPRSGDLSVYWYQQSLDQGLQFLIQYYNGEERAKGNILERFSAQQFPDLHSELNLSSLELGDSALYFCASSPRTRVYEQYFGPGTRLTVT.

The rearrangement uses TRBV15 and TRBJ2-1, with D perhaps matching TRBD1 (6 bases). Looked up from germline, CDR1 is LNHNV and CDR2 is YYDKDF (reference sequence). The CDR3 is 19 residues long. V lost 0 bases and J 0 bases, leaving 18 bases between the germline ends. The CDR3 sequence is CATSRELVQGTSSYNEQFF. The CDR3 nucleotides read TGTGCCACCAGCAGAGAGTTGGTTCAGGGGACGAGCTCCTACAATGAGCAGTTCTTC.

The chain employs TRBV19 and TRBJ1-4, with TRBD1 matching over 7 bases. Germline CDR1 and CDR2: LNHDA and SQIVND (reference sequence). V shed 9 bases and J 5 bases; nucleotides not matched to a gene: 12. This CDR3 comprises 15 residues. DNA of the CDR3: TGTGCCAGCCGAACAGGGGACAGAGAAAATGAAAAACTGTTTTTT. Translation: CASRTGDRENEKLFF.

This clonotype was seen repeatedly, ten times or more. The chain couples TRBV28 to TRBJ1-6; D not certain. Germline V gene sequence: CDR1 MDHEN, CDR2 SYDVKM. With 6 bases removed from V and 10 bases from J, the gap between germline ends came to 13 bases. This CDR3 is 13 amino acids long. CDR3 in DNA: TGTGCCAGCAGCCAAACAAGGCTATCACCCCTCCACTTT. It is translated as CASSQTRLSPLHF.

The chain couples TRBV20-1 to TRBJ2-1; 9 bases fit TRBD1. In germline, CDR1 is DFQATT, CDR2 SNEGSKA (reference sequence). The CDR3 extends over 17 amino acids. The trim removed 1 base at V and 4 bases at J, leaving 11 bases unmatched. CDR3 loop: CSARGDRASGEYNEQFF. In nucleotides, the CDR3 is TGCAGTGCTAGAGGGGACAGGGCCAGCGGAGAATACAATGAGCAGTTCTTC.

There are a few counts of this clonotype. The gene calls are TRBV9 and TRBJ2-1; D is perhaps TRBD2 (5 bases). Per germline, CDR1 SGDLS and CDR2 YYNGEE. This CDR3 spans 16 amino acids. The ends were cut back, 3 bases at V and 6 bases at J, with 19 bases in the middle. The CDR3 loop is CASSAHVGWSGNEQFF. The CDR3 bases are TGTGCCAGCAGCGCCCACGTTGGGTGGAGCGGCAATGAGCAGTTCTTC.

This clonotype was seen more than once but under ten times. The chain links TRBV19 to TRBJ2-7; D not certain. This CDR3 region has 14 residues. Between the trimmed V and J ends, which lost 3 bases and 1 base, there was a span of 10 bases. The germline gives CDR1 LNHDA, CDR2 SQIVND (reference sequence). For the CDR3, the DNA is TGTGCCAGTAGTATCAAGGGTCCTTCCTACGAGCAGTACTTC. This sequence encodes CASSIKGPSYEQYF. The complete variable domain, with remaining parts taken from reference TRBV19 and TRBJ2-7, reads DGGITQSPKYLFRKEGQNVTLSCEQNLNHDAMYWYRQDPGQGLRLIYYSQIVNDFQKGDIAEGYSVSREKKESFPLTVTSAQKNPTAFYLCASSIKGPSYEQYFGPGTRLTVT.

The table lists this clonotype with a count of one. CDR3 region: CASSIGGASRETQYF. The CDR3, as DNA: TGTGCCAGTAGTATAGGGGGGGCGTCACGAGAGACCCAGTACTTC. The V gene is TRBV19, the J gene TRBJ2-5; D might be TRBD1 or TRBD2, each matching 6 bases. Germline CDR1 reads LNHDA; CDR2 reads SQIVND (reference sequence). Trimming removed 1 base at V and 4 bases at J, with 13 bases between. The CDR3 length is 15 residues.

The sample holds many counts of this clonotype. The chain is built from TRBV20-1 and TRBJ2-7; 9 nucleotides line up with TRBD2. From germline, CDR1 is DFQATT and CDR2 SNEGSKA (reference sequence). This CDR3 is 14 amino acids long. V shed 6 bases and J 6 bases; nucleotides not matched to a gene: 12. The CDR3 loop is CSAQTAGGISEQYF. The CDR3 DNA reads as TGCAGTGCACAGACAGCGGGAGGCATCAGCGAGCAGTACTTC.

In its sample, this clonotype was seen many times. The chain recombines TRBV12-3 or TRBV12-4 with TRBJ2-7; no definite D call. The CDR3 runs 14 residues. The V end was cut by 6 bases, the J end by 2 bases, with 14 bases between. CDR3 region: CASSQSFTAYEQYF. As DNA, the CDR3 is TGTGCCAGCAGCCAGAGTTTTACAGCCTACGAGCAGTACTTC.

This clonotype was counted only a few times. The chain links TRBV24-1 to TRBJ2-4, with D perhaps matching TRBD1 or TRBD2 (6 bases each). There are 16 residues in the CDR3. Trimming stripped 3 bases from V and 6 bases from J, with 17 bases between. From germline, CDR1 is KGHDR and CDR2 SFDVKD. The CDR3 here is CATSDETTGGRNIQYF. The CDR3 nucleotides are TGTGCCACCAGTGATGAAACGACAGGAGGGAGAAACATTCAGTACTTC.

The CDR3 region has the DNA TGTGCCAGCAGCGTCGGGGGCCGAGAAGCTTTCTTT. This gives the protein CASSVGGREAFF. This chain links TRBV5-6 with TRBJ1-1, with D possibly TRBD1 on 6 matching bases. The CDR3 is 12 amino acids. From germline, CDR1 is SGHDT and CDR2 YYEEEE. Trimming took off 4 bases at V and 8 bases at J, with 12 bases between the two ends.

This clonotype was counted ten times or more. The chain links TRBV6-2 or TRBV6-3 to TRBJ1-1, with 10 bases identical to TRBD1. The CDR3 is 13 amino acids. Losses at the gene ends were 5 bases for V and 6 bases for J; bases not matched to a gene: 3. Germline assignment: CDR1 MNHEY and CDR2 SVGEGT. CDR3 protein: CASSRDRGPEAFF. DNA of the CDR3: TGTGCCAGCAGTCGGGACAGGGGACCTGAAGCTTTCTTT.

This clonotype was found many times. CDR3 amino acids: CASGLGQGSQETQYF. DNA of the CDR3: TGTGCTAGTGGTTTGGGCCAAGGGAGCCAAGAGACCCAGTACTTC. The chain has TRBV12-5 and TRBJ2-5; weak D call: TRBD2 (5 bases). The CDR3 is 15 amino acids. V lost 1 base and J 1 base, leaving 10 bases between the germline ends. The germline gives CDR1 LGHNT, CDR2 FRNRAP.

This clonotype was counted ten times or more. The V gene is TRBV3-1, the J gene TRBJ1-1; 8 nucleotides align to TRBD1. In germline, CDR1 is LGHDT, CDR2 YNNKEL (reference sequence). The CDR3 is 15 residues long. Unmatched junction bases numbered 14, after V lost 4 bases and J lost 10 bases. This chain's CDR3 is CASSPAGQGMEGAFF. In DNA, the CDR3 is TGTGCCAGCAGCCCGGCAGGACAGGGCATGGAGGGAGCTTTCTTT.

The gene calls are TRBV5-1 and TRBJ2-7; 13 positions agree with TRBD2. Germline V gene data show CDR1 as SGHRS and CDR2 as YFSETQ. Trimming took 3 bases from V and 0 from J; bases not matched to a gene: 6. This CDR3 contains 17 residues. CDR3 DNA: TGCGCCAGCAGCTGGACTAGCGGGAGAATCGGCTCCTACGAGCAGTACTTC. Amino acid sequence: CASSWTSGRIGSYEQYF.

This clonotype was picked up a small number of times. The V call is TRBV5-1, the J call TRBJ2-1, with 12 bases identical to TRBD2. V shed 0 bases and J 0 bases; nucleotides not matched to a gene: 7. Germline lookup yields CDR1 SGHRS and CDR2 YFSETQ. There are 19 residues in the CDR3. The CDR3 spells CASSLVGLAGWSSYNEQFF. DNA of the CDR3: TGCGCCAGCAGCTTGGTTGGACTAGCGGGATGGAGCTCCTACAATGAGCAGTTCTTC.

The rearrangement links TRBV29-1 to TRBJ1-1; a possible D gene is TRBD1 (6 bases). Looked up from germline, CDR1 is SQVTM and CDR2 is ANQGSEA. V lost 7 bases and J 1 base, leaving 16 bases between the germline ends. The CDR3 has 14 residues. In DNA, the CDR3 is TGCAGCGCGGGGGCCGGGGGGAAGAACACTGAAGCTTTCTTT. Translated, it gives CSAGAGGKNTEAFF.

This clonotype was found many times. The rearrangement uses TRBV6-1 and TRBJ2-7, with 12 bases fitting TRBD1. This CDR3 spans 15 amino acids. J gave up 9 bases and V 8 bases, and 14 bases lay outside the gene matches. Germline-derived CDR1 and CDR2 are MNHNS and SASEGT. The CDR3 sequence: CASPSPGQGALRQYF. The CDR3 DNA is TGTGCCAGCCCGAGCCCGGGACAGGGGGCGCTTAGGCAGTACTTC.